This T cell receptor (beta chain) was captured by sequencing in a study of technical replicates of blood from several donors. The method was immunoSEQ multiplex PCR; TCRdb's version includes in-frame clones alone and lacks a portion of them. Found here are about 80,000 clones, 95% to 99% of them singletons; the top ten hold around 0.22%. This clone appeared once. In germline, CDR1 is SEHNR, CDR2 FQNEAQ (reference sequence). The V and J ends lost 5 bases and 5 bases respectively, with 13 bases between them. The CDR3 contains 13 residues. This TCR was recovered from a human donor in good health. The chain is built from TRBV7-9 and TRBJ2-7; tentative D call: TRBD2 (6 bases). The specimen sequenced was T cells isolated from PBMCs. The CDR3 sequence: CASSPGGVNEQYF. CDR3 DNA: TGTGCCAGCAGCCCCGGGGGAGTGAACGAGCAGTACTTC.